This T cell receptor (beta chain) derives from a study of blood T cell repertoires in COVID-19. Across the study: Sites in the United States, Italy and Spain provided acute and convalescent COVID-19 samples.

Method: immunoSEQ multiplex PCR; TCRdb's copy keeps in-frame clones and lacks some. The data hold 140,000 to 150,000 clones, with 80% observed a single time. The V and J ends lost 6 bases and 8 bases, in that order; junction bases with no gene match: 11. Germline V gene sequence: CDR1 MDHEN, CDR2 SYDVKM. CDR3 length: 14 residues. This sequence was found in a man in his 60s with active or convalescent COVID-19. V gene TRBV28 combines with J gene TRBJ1-2, with TRBD1 identical over 8 bases. The sample was peripheral blood. The CDR3 region has the DNA TGTGCCAGCAGGATCGGACAGGGTGAGAGCGGCTACACCTTC. Protein product: CASRIGQGESGYTF.